This T cell receptor (beta chain) was recorded in a study of T cells in tuberculosis. Study overall: IGRA-negative adolescents, IGRA-positive adolescents with latent tuberculosis and adults with active tuberculosis formed this South African cohort. Notes on the study in general: Using the GMM-specific repertoire gave nearly 90% accuracy versus roughly 70% with motifs. Active tuberculosis patients had shorter CDR3-alpha; the beta difference was nonsignificant.

The sample holds one count of this clone. Its specificity is not known. Here immunoSEQ multiplex PCR was the method, and the copy in TCRdb shows in-frame clones only, minus some. In the table there are fewer than 40,000 clones, less than 97% of which are singletons. On average around 95,000 T cells per donor were immunosequenced. The V gene's germline CDR1 is MNHEY and CDR2 SMNVEV (reference sequence). V was pared by 8 bases and J by 7 bases, with 20 bases between. This CDR3 is 14 amino acids long. The sequence derives from a donor between 5 and 29 years old with latent tuberculosis or without tuberculosis infection. The sample was PBMCs. This chain joins TRBV27 and TRBJ1-2; no clear D. The CDR3 here is CASGERATKSGYTF. CDR3 bases: TGTGCCAGCGGGGAGAGGGCGACCAAATCTGGCTACACCTTC.